This T cell receptor (beta chain) is drawn from a study of PD-1 blockade in classical Hodgkin lymphoma. Only in-frame clones appear in the TCRdb table, and some are missing; sequencing was by immunoSEQ multiplex PCR. The data contain 80,000 to 100,000 clones, roughly 92% of them singletons. Germline V gives CDR1 MDHEN, CDR2 SYDVKM. CDR3 length equals 15 residues. Germline trimming cut 3 bases from V and 3 bases from J; bases unmatched to any gene: 7. Every patient had relapsed following autologous stem cell transplantation, and cohorts differed in brentuximab vedotin exposure. This sample comprised peripheral blood mononuclear cells (PBMCs), obtained at baseline. The genes are TRBV28 and TRBJ2-7; 8 positions agree with TRBD1. The TCR originated in a human donor with classical Hodgkin lymphoma. The CDR3 sequence is CASSFSRTGFYEQYF. The DNA of the CDR3 is TGTGCCAGCAGTTTCAGCCGGACAGGGTTCTACGAGCAGTACTTC.